The 24 T cell receptor beta chains reported below all come from one sample, sequenced in a study of T cells in Graves' hyperthyroidism and ophthalmopathy (dated by TCRdb to between 2017 and 2020). The protocol used for the library was multiplex PCR. The sequencer was an Illumina HiSeq 2000. The TCR beta CDR3 regions were amplified from the RNA transcripts. The first round of RT-PCR for the TCR CDR3 was performed with the HTBI primer set and the Qiagen OneStep RT-PCR kit. Clones were called with MiXCR by TCRdb after fastp trimmed the public reads at Q25, and only in-frame beta chains were retained. All rows with the same CDR3 protein become a single entry with the most common DNA and genes. This sample has under 250,000 distinct CDR3 sequences in its table, and approximately 25% of those were observed once. In total, the top ten clones hold around 32% of the sample. Input material: blood. The receptors here all came from a woman in her 40s with Graves' ophthalmopathy.

This clonotype was detected ten times or more. V is TRBV7-6 and J is TRBJ1-1; tentatively, D is TRBD1 (6 bases). The V gene's germline CDR1 is SGHVS and CDR2 FNYEAQ. There are 17 residues in the CDR3. Trimming took off 4 bases at V and 1 base at J, with 19 bases between the two ends. DNA of the CDR3: TGTGCCAGCAGCTCCTGGACAGCTTCTATCGAGAACACTGAAGCTTTCTTT. This codes for CASSSWTASIENTEAFF.

This clonotype was detected many times. The chain combines TRBV19 with TRBJ2-7; D is ambiguous. The CDR3 has 9 residues. V lost 10 bases to trimming and J lost 6 bases, with 7 bases between them. CDR1 and CDR2 from the germline V gene are LNHDA and SQIVND (reference sequence). CDR3 region: CAIFVEQYF. The CDR3 bases are TGTGCCATATTTGTCGAGCAGTACTTC.

V is TRBV6-2 or TRBV6-3 and J is TRBJ2-7; 12 bases map to TRBD2. V was pared by 6 bases and J by 6 bases, with 9 bases of the junction left unmatched. Per germline, CDR1 MNHEY and CDR2 SVGEGT. The CDR3 runs to 15 residues. The CDR3 region has the DNA TGTGCCAGCAGCCACCGGGGACTAGCGGGTGTCGAGCAGTACTTC. It codes for CASSHRGLAGVEQYF.

The chain recombines TRBV10-3 with TRBJ2-5; no clear D. Trimming took 1 base from V and 5 from J, leaving 11 bases between them. The CDR3 spans 14 residues. CDR1 and CDR2 (germline): ENHRY, SYGVKD. In DNA, the CDR3 is TGTGCCATCAGTGAGTTGCCTGATTCGGAGACCCAGTACTTC. This encodes CAISELPDSETQYF.

This clonotype was observed many times. Here the CDR3 reads CASTGRAYEQYF. The CDR3 DNA sequence: TGTGCCAGCACGGGGAGAGCTTACGAGCAGTACTTC. The chain uses TRBV7-2 and TRBJ2-7; possibly TRBD2 for D (5 bases). V was cut by 7 bases and J by 4 bases, with 11 bases left in between. The CDR3 extends over 12 amino acids. Per the germline V gene, CDR1 is SGHTA and CDR2 is FQGNSA.

The table lists this clonotype with many counts. The chain carries TRBV7-2 and TRBJ2-5; D gene unclear. CDR3 length equals 14 residues. Per germline, CDR1 SGHTA and CDR2 FQGNSA. Trimming cost V 0 bases and J 5 bases, with 10 bases left between them. CDR3 region: CASSLADGHETQYF. CDR3 DNA sequence: TGTGCCAGCAGCTTAGCCGACGGCCACGAGACCCAGTACTTC.

This clonotype was recorded many times. The chain uses TRBV18 and TRBJ2-7, with 7 bases that match TRBD1. Germline loops: CDR1 KGHSH, CDR2 LQKENI. The CDR3 totals 14 residues. Trimming cost V 4 bases and J 1 base; bases outside gene matches: 4. The CDR3 DNA reads as TGTGCCAGCTCACACATACAGGGGTCCTACGAGCAGTACTTC. Protein: CASSHIQGSYEQYF.

This clonotype came up many times. The rearrangement uses TRBV18 and TRBJ1-3; the D gene is possibly TRBD1 (6 bases). The germline V gene has CDR1 KGHSH and CDR2 LQKENI. V dropped 2 bases and J dropped 0 bases, with 8 bases sitting between them. The CDR3 has 15 amino acids. The CDR3 region has the DNA TGTGCCAGCTCACCAGGGACACCCTCTGGAAACACCATATATTTT. Protein: CASSPGTPSGNTIYF.

In this sample, this clonotype turned up many times. The chain combines TRBV29-1 with TRBJ1-1; tentative D call: TRBD1 (5 bases). V lost 8 bases, J lost 10 bases, and 17 bases lay in between. The CDR3 is 11 residues long. Germline V gene lookup returns CDR1 SQVTM and CDR2 ANQGSEA. CDR3 sequence (DNA): TGCAGCTGCCGGGAGCTAACAGGAGCTTTCTTT. It is translated as CSCRELTGAFF.

This clonotype was found many times. V and J are TRBV5-5 and TRBJ1-1; D perhaps matches TRBD1 (5 bases). V shed 4 bases and J shed 6 bases, with 19 bases lying between them. This CDR3 region has 15 residues. Looked up from germline, CDR1 is SGHKS and CDR2 is YYEKEE (reference sequence). The CDR3 is CASSPSRAGRSEAFF. The CDR3 nucleotides read TGTGCCAGCAGCCCGTCGCGGGCAGGGAGGTCTGAAGCTTTCTTT.

The CDR3 sequence: CASSLALEPQHF. The DNA for the CDR3 is TGTGCCAGCAGTTTAGCGTTGGAACCCCAGCATTTT. J is TRBJ1-5 and V is TRBV12-3 or TRBV12-4; D is unresolved. The ends were cut back, 0 bases at V and 10 bases at J, with 7 bases in the middle. This CDR3 spans 12 amino acids.

This clonotype was counted ten times or more. V is TRBV19 and J is TRBJ1-3; 9 bases are shared with TRBD1. Germline trimming cut 5 bases from V and 1 base from J; bases unmatched to any gene: 6. Germline assignment: CDR1 LNHDA and CDR2 SQIVND (reference sequence). The CDR3 totals 16 residues. CDR3 coding DNA: TGTGCCAGTAGTCCCGACAGGGGGGCATCTGGAAACACCATATATTTT. Protein sequence: CASSPDRGASGNTIYF.

This clonotype was detected ten times or more. This chain joins TRBV19 and TRBJ2-7; D remains ambiguous. The CDR3 loop spans 15 amino acids. Trimming removed 1 base at V and 6 bases at J, with 16 bases between. The germline gives CDR1 LNHDA, CDR2 SQIVND (reference sequence). CDR3 sequence (DNA): TGTGCCAGTAGTATAGCAGCGACGGTTAACTCCGAGCAGTACTTC. Translated: CASSIAATVNSEQYF.

This clonotype showed up many times. Because it lacks the conserved phenylalanine or tryptophan at the end, this CDR3 is likely a read error. The limits of the CDR3 on the DNA are not certain, so only TCRdb's listed CDR3 is given. The chain recombines TRBV25-1 with TRBJ1-5. The CDR3 adds up to 8 amino acids, both ends counted. Germline V gene data show CDR1 as MGHDK and CDR2 as SYGVNS. CDR3 in amino acids: CASPTLVS.

This clonotype was recorded at least ten times. The chain recombines TRBV6-1 with TRBJ1-6; 7 bases map to TRBD1. Trimming cost V 6 bases and J 5 bases; bases outside gene matches: 4. Germline V lookup: CDR1 MNHNS, CDR2 SASEGT. This CDR3 is 14 amino acids long. CDR3 loop: CASSHRGHNSPLHF. The CDR3 bases are TGTGCCAGCAGCCACAGGGGTCATAATTCACCCCTCCACTTT.

The sample holds many counts of this clonotype. The chain uses TRBV12-3 or TRBV12-4 and TRBJ2-2; 9 nucleotides align to TRBD2. This CDR3 spans 16 amino acids. Trimming at V came to 6 bases and at J to 0 bases, leaving 5 bases not matched to a gene. CDR3 loop: CASRGIAGANTGELFF. Written as DNA, the CDR3 is TGTGCCAGCAGGGGAATAGCGGGAGCGAACACCGGGGAGCTGTTTTTT.

This clonotype was seen ten or more times. The J gene is TRBJ1-2, the V gene TRBV28, with D possibly being TRBD1 (5 bases). Deletions cut 2 bases from V and 6 bases from J, with 16 bases between. The CDR3 is 15 residues long. CDR1 is MDHEN, CDR2 SYDVKM, per germline. CDR3 in amino acids: CASSLSAGMGHGYTF. CDR3 nucleotides: TGTGCCAGCAGTTTAAGCGCCGGAATGGGGCATGGCTACACCTTC.

In this sample, this clonotype turned up many times. The chain has TRBV7-2 and TRBJ1-5; D possibly corresponds to TRBD1 (6 bases). This CDR3 has 14 amino acids. The germline CDR1 and CDR2 sequences are SGHTA and FQGNSA. The V end was cut by 4 bases, the J end by 1 base, with 8 bases between. The CDR3 loop reads CASSYDRSNQPQHF. CDR3 bases: TGTGCCAGCAGCTATGACAGGAGCAATCAGCCCCAGCATTTT.

At least ten counts were recorded for this clonotype. The genes are TRBV7-9 and TRBJ2-5; maybe TRBD1 (6 bases). Germline V gene sequence: CDR1 SEHNR, CDR2 FQNEAQ (reference sequence). CDR3 length: 14 residues. Between the trimmed V and J ends, which lost 5 bases and 2 bases, there was a span of 12 bases. Here the CDR3 DNA reads TGTGCCAGCAGCACACGGACAGAGCAAGAGACCCAGTACTTC. The encoded protein is CASSTRTEQETQYF.

This clonotype has ten or more counts. V is TRBV29-1 and J is TRBJ2-2; D is possibly TRBD1 or TRBD2 (5 bases each). The CDR3 has 13 residues. Trimming took 1 base from V and 7 from J, leaving 10 bases between them. Germline loops: CDR1 SQVTM, CDR2 ANQGSEA. CDR3 bases: TGCAGCGTTGAAGTCGGGACCATCGGGGAGCTGTTTTTT. This codes for CSVEVGTIGELFF.

In its sample, this clonotype was seen many times. This rearrangement joins TRBV19 to TRBJ1-5, with unresolved D. The V gene's germline CDR1 is LNHDA and CDR2 SQIVND (reference sequence). Trimming stripped 3 bases from V and 2 bases from J, with 8 bases between. CDR3 length: 14 residues. CDR3 sequence (DNA): TGTGCCAGTAGTATGGCCGGAGGCAATCAGCCCCAGCATTTT. Protein product: CASSMAGGNQPQHF.

The genes are TRBV12-3 or TRBV12-4 and TRBJ2-7, with D possibly matching TRBD2 (5 bases). V was clipped by 0 bases and J by 9 bases, with 12 bases between them. This CDR3 spans 13 amino acids. CDR3 residues: CASSLANTAGQYF. The DNA for the CDR3 is TGTGCCAGCAGTTTAGCGAACACCGCGGGGCAGTACTTC.

The chain recombines TRBV12-3 or TRBV12-4 with TRBJ2-5; 9 positions agree with TRBD1. V shed 2 bases and J 8 bases; nucleotides not matched to a gene: 6. CDR3 size: 14 residues. The CDR3 DNA reads as TGTGCCAGCAGTTTAATAGGGACAGGGAGTACCCAGTACTTC. It is translated as CASSLIGTGSTQYF.

The sample holds many counts of this clonotype. The chain recombines TRBV18 with TRBJ1-1; no definite D call. This CDR3 comprises 15 residues. V shed 3 bases and J shed 4 bases, with 15 bases lying between them. Germline CDR1 KGHSH, CDR2 LQKENI. The CDR3 protein is CASSPRNPGATEAFF. DNA of the CDR3: TGTGCCAGCTCACCGCGGAACCCTGGAGCCACTGAAGCTTTCTTT.